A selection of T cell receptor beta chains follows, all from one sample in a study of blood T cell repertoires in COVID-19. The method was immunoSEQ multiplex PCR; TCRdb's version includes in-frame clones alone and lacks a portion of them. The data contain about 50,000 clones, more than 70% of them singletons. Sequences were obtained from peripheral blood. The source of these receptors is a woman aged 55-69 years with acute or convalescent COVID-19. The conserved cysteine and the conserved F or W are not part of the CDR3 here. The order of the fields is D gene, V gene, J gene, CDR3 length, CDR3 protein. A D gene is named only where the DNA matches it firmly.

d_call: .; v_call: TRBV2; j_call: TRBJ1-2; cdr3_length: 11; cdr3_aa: ASSLRAKSGYT
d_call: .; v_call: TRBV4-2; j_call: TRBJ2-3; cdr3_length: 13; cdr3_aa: ASSQVRGRSDTQY
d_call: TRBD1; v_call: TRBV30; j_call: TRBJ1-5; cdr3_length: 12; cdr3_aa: AWSDGQVNQPQH
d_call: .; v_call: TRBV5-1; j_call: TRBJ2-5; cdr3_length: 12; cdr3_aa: ASSLVTVQETQY
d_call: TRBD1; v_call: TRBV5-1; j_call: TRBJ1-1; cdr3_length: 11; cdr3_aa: ASIGQGATEAF
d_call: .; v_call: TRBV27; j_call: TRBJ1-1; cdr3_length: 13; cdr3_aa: ASSWTPGHTTEAF
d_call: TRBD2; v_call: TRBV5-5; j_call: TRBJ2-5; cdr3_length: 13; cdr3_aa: ASSLFTSGKGTQY
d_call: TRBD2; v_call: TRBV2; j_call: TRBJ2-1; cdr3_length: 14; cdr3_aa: ASSTSGRALYNEQF
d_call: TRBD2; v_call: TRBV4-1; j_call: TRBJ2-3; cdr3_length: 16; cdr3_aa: ASSQEWTAGGPRDTQY
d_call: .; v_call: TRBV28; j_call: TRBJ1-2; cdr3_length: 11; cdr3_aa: ASTKITNYGYT
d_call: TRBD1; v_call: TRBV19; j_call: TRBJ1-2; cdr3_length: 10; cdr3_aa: ASSYHSDRAQ
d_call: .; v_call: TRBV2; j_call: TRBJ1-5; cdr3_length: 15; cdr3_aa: ASGGPATEENNQPQH
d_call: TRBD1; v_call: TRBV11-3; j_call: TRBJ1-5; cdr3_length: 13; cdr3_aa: ASSLGQGGDQPQH
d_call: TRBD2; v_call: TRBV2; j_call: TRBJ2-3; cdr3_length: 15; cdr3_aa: ASRGLTSAGGTDTQY
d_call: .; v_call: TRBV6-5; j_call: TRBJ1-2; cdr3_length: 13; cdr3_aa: ASRDTGTSNYGYT
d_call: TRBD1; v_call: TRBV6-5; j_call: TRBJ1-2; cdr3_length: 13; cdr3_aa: ASTQTQGAYYGYT
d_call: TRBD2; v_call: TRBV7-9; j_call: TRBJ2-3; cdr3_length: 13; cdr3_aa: ASNVAGGEADTQY
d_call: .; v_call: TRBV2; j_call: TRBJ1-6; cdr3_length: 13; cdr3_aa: ASSETGPYNSPLH